This entry features one T cell receptor (beta chain) sequence. What it binds is not known. Clones were read by immunoSEQ multiplex PCR, and TCRdb kept only the in-frame ones, dropping some. This repertoire shows 20,000 or so clones, just under 75% found once; its top ten account for 6% to 6.5%. Trimming took 0 bases from V and 6 from J; bases not matched to a gene: 13. The CDR3 runs 16 residues. The germline CDR1 and CDR2 sequences are GTSNPN and SVGIG (reference sequence). The sample originates from a study of tumor-infiltrating lymphocytes in localized non-small cell lung cancer. Across the study: Patients included smokers and never-smokers with various histologies, some sampled after neoadjuvant chemotherapy. Each patient gave resected tumor and non-adjacent uninvolved lung tissue. Study-wide results and limits: No link was found between tumor T-cell fraction and recurrence-free survival. Immunotypes IM1 and IM2 had similar TCR-derived T-cell fractions.

The specimen was lung tumor tissue. The gene calls are TRBV30 and TRBJ2-7, with 8 bases identical to TRBD2. This sequence was found in a human donor with non-small cell lung cancer. The CDR3 coding sequence is TGTGCCTGGAGTGTACTTGGCGGGGGGCGTACGGGCGAGCAGTACTTC. It is translated as CAWSVLGGGRTGEQYF.